These 30 T cell receptor beta chains were sequenced from one sample in a study of post-analysis software for immune sequencing data. Sequencing libraries made from TCR beta cDNA carried unique molecular identifiers. MiXCR, applied by TCRdb to the PCR reads, yields one record per CDR3 protein. There are about 500,000 distinct CDR3 sequences in the sample; approximately 46% occur only once, and over 10% lies in the top ten. Findings and limits, study-wide: With TRBV5-6, TRBV5-1 and TRBV20-1 included, about five TRBV segments were more frequent in patients than in controls.

These receptors' antigens are unknown. The sample consisted of blood. These receptors were collected from a girl between 5 and 17 years old with multiple sclerosis.

The chain carries TRBV12-3 or TRBV12-4 and TRBJ2-1; TRBD2 agrees at 9 bases. V shed 2 bases, J shed 10 bases, and the junction held 0 bases outside the gene matches. The CDR3 has 12 amino acids. The CDR3 loop is CASSLLAGEQFF. CDR3 DNA sequence: TGTGCCAGCAGTTTACTAGCGGGAGAGCAGTTCTTC.

This clonotype was detected ten times or more. The rearrangement joins TRBV7-3 to TRBJ2-1; 12 nucleotides align to TRBD2. Germline V gives CDR1 SGHTA, CDR2 FQGTGA. V was pared by 5 bases and J by 4 bases, with 3 bases of the junction left unmatched. There are 15 residues in the CDR3. The CDR3, as DNA: TGTGCCAGCAGCATAGGGACTAGCGGGTACAATGAGCAGTTCTTC. Amino acids: CASSIGTSGYNEQFF.

The chain carries TRBV10-3 and TRBJ2-7, with 7 bases matching TRBD2. With 1 base clipped from V and 1 base from J, the junction kept 10 bases outside the gene matches. The CDR3 totals 17 residues. Germline loops: CDR1 ENHRY, CDR2 SYGVKD. Written as DNA, the CDR3 is TGTGCCATCAGTGAGTTCTCCCCGGGTAGCGGGTCCTACGAGCAGTACTTC. It translates to CAISEFSPGSGSYEQYF.

This clonotype was seen a handful of times. The J gene is TRBJ2-7, the V gene TRBV7-8; tentatively, D is TRBD2 (6 bases). Trimming left V 0 bases short and J 6 bases short, with 9 bases between. This CDR3 comprises 13 residues. Germline CDR1 and CDR2: SGHVS and FQNEAQ. The CDR3 here is CASSLAGSAEQYF. The CDR3 DNA reads TGTGCCAGCAGCTTAGCCGGGAGCGCCGAGCAGTACTTC.

This clonotype was detected only a few times. The chain combines TRBV7-2 with TRBJ2-7, with 12 bases lining up with TRBD2. Per germline, CDR1 SGHTA and CDR2 FQGNSA. The CDR3 length is 13 residues. V lost 7 bases and J lost 6; bases outside the gene matches: 4. The chain's CDR3 is CASKLAGGGEQYF. Here the CDR3 DNA reads TGTGCCAGCAAACTAGCGGGAGGTGGCGAGCAGTACTTC.

The V gene is TRBV9, the J gene TRBJ1-1; D is unresolved. Trimming took off 0 bases at V and 5 bases at J, with 14 bases between the two ends. This CDR3 contains 15 residues. Germline V gives CDR1 SGDLS, CDR2 YYNGEE. This CDR3 reads CASSVGSQRRTEAFF. DNA for the CDR3: TGTGCCAGCAGCGTAGGTTCCCAGCGACGGACTGAAGCTTTCTTT.

This clonotype was seen a few times. The V and J genes are TRBV6-2 or TRBV6-3 and TRBJ2-7; the match to TRBD2 covers 11 bases. Germline V CDR1 and CDR2: MNHEY, SVGEGT. V shed 2 bases, J shed 4 bases, and the junction held 1 base outside the gene matches. The CDR3 contains 14 residues. Written as DNA, the CDR3 is TGTGCCAGCAGTTACGGGACTAGCGGATACGAGCAGTACTTC. Translated, it gives CASSYGTSGYEQYF.

This clonotype appeared a few times. The V call is TRBV7-3, the J call TRBJ2-1; perhaps TRBD1 as D (5 bases). Looked up from germline, CDR1 is SGHTA and CDR2 is FQGTGA. The CDR3 loop spans 15 amino acids. Trimming stripped 0 bases from V and 5 bases from J, with 11 bases between. Written as DNA, the CDR3 is TGTGCCAGCAGCTTAACTCAGGGCTCTCACAATGAGCAGTTCTTC. Protein: CASSLTQGSHNEQFF.

The chain has TRBV5-1 and TRBJ2-2; D call uncertain. The CDR3 runs to 13 residues. The germline CDR1 and CDR2 sequences are SGHRS and YFSETQ. Trimming cost V 4 bases and J 2 bases, with 6 bases left between them. CDR3 nucleotide sequence: TGCGCCAGCAGCCCTTTTAACACCGGGGAGCTGTTTTTT. This translates into CASSPFNTGELFF.

The table lists this clonotype with a few counts. The missing conserved phenylalanine or tryptophan at the end of this CDR3 makes a read error likely. V and J are TRBV10-3 and TRBJ2-7; 10 bases match TRBD2. CDR3 size: 19 residues. Germline V gene data show CDR1 as ENHRY and CDR2 as SYGVKD. The ends lost 8 bases at V and 7 bases at J; junction bases unmatched: 26. In DNA, the CDR3 is TGTGCCATCTCACCCTCCGACAGCCGGTTGGTAGCGGGAGGAGGTGAGCAGTACTTA. Translation: CAISPSDSRLVAGGGEQYL.

V is TRBV7-9 and J is TRBJ2-1; 12 nucleotides match TRBD1. Looked up from germline, CDR1 is SEHNR and CDR2 is FQNEAQ (reference sequence). The V segment lost 1 base and the J segment 6 bases; nucleotides outside the gene matches: 13. CDR3 length: 19 residues. This CDR3 is CASSLGTGTGGHNSNEQFF. CDR3 coding DNA: TGTGCCAGCAGCTTAGGGACCGGGACAGGGGGCCACAATTCCAATGAGCAGTTCTTC.

This clonotype was counted between two and nine times. This chain connects TRBV11-2 to TRBJ2-3; the match to TRBD1 covers 10 bases. Germline assignment: CDR1 SGHAT and CDR2 FQNNGV. V lost 5 bases and J lost 6; bases outside the gene matches: 5. The CDR3 runs to 14 residues. The CDR3, as DNA: TGTGCCAGCAGCCGGGACAGGGGATCGGATACGCAGTATTTT. As protein: CASSRDRGSDTQYF. Full variable domain (outside the CDR3, taken from reference TRBV11-2 and TRBJ2-3): EAGVAQSPRYKIIEKRQSVAFWCNPISGHATLYWYQQILGQGPKLLIQFQNNGVVDDSQLPKDRFSAERLKGVDSTLKIQPAKLEDSAVYLCASSRDRGSDTQYFGPGTRLTVL.

The chain combines TRBV27 with TRBJ1-2; a possible D gene is TRBD1 (6 bases). The CDR3 covers 15 residues. V lost 6 bases, J lost 5 bases, and 19 bases lay in between. Germline CDR1 reads MNHEY; CDR2 reads SMNVEV (reference sequence). Written as DNA, the CDR3 is TGTGCCAGCAGCCCAAGGGGGGGCGCGGGATATGGCTACACCTTC. Translating gives CASSPRGGAGYGYTF.

J is TRBJ2-1 and V is TRBV27, with TRBD1 matching 7 bases. CDR1 is MNHEY, CDR2 SMNVEV, per germline (reference sequence). V shed 8 bases, J shed 9 bases, and the junction held 7 bases outside the gene matches. The CDR3 loop spans 12 amino acids. The CDR3 is CASSLQGSEQFF. The CDR3 DNA follows: TGTGCCAGCTCCTTACAGGGGTCTGAGCAGTTCTTC.

The chain has TRBV20-1 and TRBJ2-7, with 8 bases that match TRBD1. The V gene's germline CDR1 is DFQATT and CDR2 SNEGSKA (reference sequence). Unmatched junction bases numbered 10, after V lost 0 bases and J lost 3 bases. There are 16 residues in the CDR3. The chain's CDR3 is CSARDQFQGAFYEQYF. The CDR3 DNA sequence: TGCAGTGCTAGAGATCAATTTCAGGGGGCTTTCTACGAGCAGTACTTC.

CDR3 loop: CASSYSQGAEAFF. In DNA form, the CDR3 reads TGTGCCAGCAGCTATTCCCAGGGCGCTGAAGCTTTCTTT. The V and J genes are TRBV7-9 and TRBJ1-1, with D possibly matching TRBD1 (5 bases). The V and J ends lost 4 bases and 6 bases respectively, with 12 bases between them. Germline V CDR1 and CDR2: SEHNR, FQNEAQ (reference sequence). The CDR3 is made up of 13 amino acids. The whole variable domain, remainder taken from reference TRBV7-9 and TRBJ1-1, is DTGVSQNPRHKITKRGQNVTFRCDPISEHNRLYWYRQTLGQGPEFLTYFQNEAQLEKSRLLSDRFSAERPKGSFSTLEIQRTEQGDSAMYLCASSYSQGAEAFFGQGTRLTVV.

This CDR3 is CASSLATGPQETQYF. The CDR3 nucleotides are TGCGCCAGCAGCCTTGCGACAGGCCCCCAAGAGACCCAGTACTTC. The V and J genes are TRBV5-1 and TRBJ2-5; TRBD1 is a possible D gene (6 bases). The CDR3 totals 15 residues. Germline V gene sequence: CDR1 SGHRS, CDR2 YFSETQ. Trimming removed 4 bases from V and 1 base from J, with 14 bases in between. Looking up the rest from reference TRBV5-1 and TRBJ2-5 gives the full variable domain: KAGVTQTPRYLIKTRGQQVTLSCSPISGHRSVSWYQQTPGQGLQFLFEYFSETQRNKGNFPGRFSGRQFSNSRSEMNVSTLELGDSALYLCASSLATGPQETQYFGPGTRLLVL.

This clonotype was detected a few times. This CDR3 is CASSPGTRGTYEQYF. The DNA for the CDR3 is TGTGCCAGCTCACCCGGGACTAGGGGGACCTACGAGCAGTACTTC. J is TRBJ2-7 and V is TRBV18; 8 bases fit TRBD2. J was trimmed by 2 bases and V by 3 bases; bases with no gene match: 6. This CDR3 is built from 15 residues. Germline V CDR1 and CDR2: KGHSH, LQKENI.

This clonotype was seen a handful of times. The rearrangement joins TRBV6-5 to TRBJ1-5; 7 nucleotides agree with TRBD1. The germline gives CDR1 MNHEY, CDR2 SVGAGI. The V gene end was trimmed by 6 bases and the J gene end by 6 bases; junction bases not matched to a gene: 11. This CDR3 region has 15 residues. The CDR3 region is CASRPTGESGQPQHF. Written as DNA, the CDR3 is TGTGCCAGCAGACCAACAGGGGAGAGTGGTCAGCCCCAGCATTTT.

The chain has TRBV20-1 and TRBJ2-1; 7 bases are shared with TRBD2. This CDR3 comprises 13 residues. Per germline, CDR1 DFQATT and CDR2 SNEGSKA (reference sequence). V lost 0 bases and J lost 13; bases outside the gene matches: 9. The CDR3 bases are TGCAGTGCTAGAGAAAATCGGGAGGAGGCTCAGTTCTTC. It yields the protein CSARENREEAQFF.

There are a few counts of this clonotype. In nucleotides, the CDR3 is TGCGCCAGCAGCTTGAACGCGGGAGCGCATTACGAGCAGTACTTC. This gives the protein CASSLNAGAHYEQYF. The chain joins TRBV5-1 to TRBJ2-7; 7 bases fit TRBD2. The CDR3 contains 15 residues. V lost 1 base and J lost 4; bases outside the gene matches: 8. The germline V gene encodes CDR1 SGHRS and CDR2 YFSETQ.

The chain carries TRBV9 and TRBJ2-4, with 7 bases identical to TRBD2. The J call is doubtful: the DNA matches TRBJ2-7 better. Germline V gives CDR1 SGDLS, CDR2 YYNGEE. The CDR3 consists of 15 residues. CDR3 coding DNA: TGTGCCAGCAGCGTAGAGTCTAGCGGTCCCTACGAGCAGTACTTC. Translation: CASSVESSGPYEQYF.

The rearrangement links TRBV9 to TRBJ2-5; D may be TRBD1 (6 bases). V lost 3 bases and J 0 bases, leaving 15 bases between the germline ends. The length of the CDR3 is 16 residues. The germline V gene encodes CDR1 SGDLS and CDR2 YYNGEE. The CDR3 coding sequence is TGTGCCAGCAGCGCCCTAGGGGGAGCCCACCAAGAGACCCAGTACTTC. Protein: CASSALGGAHQETQYF.

The chain recombines TRBV7-2 with TRBJ2-2; no firm D call. Germline CDR1 and CDR2: SGHTA and FQGNSA. The CDR3 spans 15 residues. Trimming cost V 2 bases and J 6 bases, with 13 bases left between them. The CDR3: CASSLTNHAPGELFF. DNA for the CDR3: TGTGCCAGCAGCTTAACCAACCACGCCCCCGGGGAGCTGTTTTTT.

This clonotype was seen once. The V call is TRBV6-5, the J call TRBJ1-2; D unresolved. CDR3 length: 11 residues. Trimming shortened V by 10 bases and J by 3 bases, and 9 bases separated the two germline ends. CDR1 and CDR2 from the germline V gene are MNHEY and SVGAGI. The CDR3 nucleotides are TGTGCCACTAGCAGCCACTATGGCTACACCTTC. It specifies CATSSHYGYTF.

Note on this clonotype: A much larger clone differs from this one at a single base, so this may be a read error. V is TRBV5-1 and J is TRBJ2-5, with D perhaps matching TRBD1 (5 bases). Trimming left V 3 bases short and J 11 bases short, with 20 bases between. This CDR3 comprises 14 residues. Germline CDR1 and CDR2: SGHRS and YFSETQ. The CDR3 reads CASSWGQGPNGQYF. The CDR3 DNA follows: TGCGCCAGCAGCTGGGGCCAGGGTCCCAACGGGCAGTACTTC.

This clonotype turned up a few times. This chain links TRBV12-3 or TRBV12-4 with TRBJ2-7; TRBD2 matches 10 bases. The CDR3 totals 14 residues. Trimming at V came to 6 bases and at J to 4 bases, leaving 6 bases not matched to a gene. The CDR3: CASRRAGGIYEQYF. CDR3 nucleotide sequence: TGTGCCAGCAGGCGAGCGGGAGGGATTTACGAGCAGTACTTC.

This clonotype occurred a few times. V and J are TRBV5-1 and TRBJ2-6; D is unresolved. The V and J ends lost 0 bases and 2 bases respectively, with 12 bases between them. The CDR3 has 17 residues. Germline loops: CDR1 SGHRS, CDR2 YFSETQ. The CDR3 nucleotides read TGCGCCAGCAGCTTGGTACACCTAGGGCCTGGGGCCAACGTCCTGACTTTC. This translates into CASSLVHLGPGANVLTF.

This chain connects TRBV30 to TRBJ2-7, with 7 bases aligning to TRBD1. The CDR3 is 14 amino acids. Germline-derived CDR1 and CDR2 are GTSNPN and SVGIG (reference sequence). Unmatched junction bases numbered 8, after V lost 4 bases and J lost 2 bases. CDR3 sequence reads: CAWNQLGTAYEQYF. The CDR3 bases are TGTGCCTGGAACCAACTTGGGACAGCCTACGAGCAGTACTTC.

V is TRBV2 and J is TRBJ2-5; 8 nucleotides agree with TRBD2. The J segment lost 11 bases and the V segment lost 8 bases, leaving 13 bases of the junction unmatched. CDR3 length: 13 residues. Germline CDR1 and CDR2: SNHLY and FYNNEI. CDR3 residues: CASAQLELAEQYF. CDR3 bases: TGTGCCAGCGCCCAACTTGAACTAGCGGAGCAGTACTTC.